A selection of T cell receptor beta chains follows, all from one sample in a study of identical twins. One entry per CDR3 protein, called by TCRdb with MiXCR from the 5' RACE reads. The sample shows around 530,000 distinct CDR3 sequences, around 15% of them seen only once. This sample was also put to use in a study of yellow fever vaccine responses in identical twins.

Specimen: CD4+ T cells sorted from blood. These receptors were collected from a woman aged 18-30 years in good health. The CDR3 runs from the conserved cysteine through the conserved F or W. The D gene is left open where the match is weak. Rows give clone size only sometimes, using once, few, many, or a class for an expanded clone.

j_call d_call v_call clone_size cdr3_aa cdr3_nt
TRBJ1-3 - TRBV20-1 few CSARWGFGPGNTIYF TGCAGTGCTAGATGGGGATTCGGGCCTGGAAACACCATATATTTT
TRBJ2-3 TRBD2 TRBV29-1 - CSVTSGSGTQYF TGCAGCGTGACTAGCGGAAGCGGTACGCAGTATTTT
TRBJ2-5 - TRBV2 - CASSRLGERETQYF TGTGCCAGCAGCCGCTTGGGGGAACGAGAGACCCAGTACTTC
TRBJ2-1 - TRBV5-1 - CASSNRTAEVEQFF TGCGCCAGCAGCAATCGAACCGCCGAGGTGGAGCAGTTCTTC
TRBJ2-1 - TRBV2 - CASSFWEQFF TGTGCCAGCAGCTTCTGGGAGCAGTTCTTC
TRBJ2-3 TRBD2 TRBV10-1 - CASSESMGLAGGRDTQYF TGCGCCAGCAGTGAGTCGATGGGACTAGCGGGGGGCCGAGATACGCAGTATTTT
TRBJ2-1 - TRBV28 few CASKLRLAPLNEQFF TGTGCCAGCAAACTACGGCTAGCTCCCTTAAATGAGCAGTTCTTC
TRBJ2-1 - TRBV7-8 - CASSLDYLNEQFF TGTGCCAGCAGCTTAGACTACCTCAATGAGCAGTTCTTC
TRBJ2-7 TRBD1 TRBV5-5 - CASSEPGGRYEQYF TGTGCCAGCAGCGAACCAGGGGGAAGGTACGAGCAGTACTTC
TRBJ2-3 - TRBV10-3 - CAISSGGHTDTQYF TGTGCCATCAGTAGTGGGGGCCACACAGATACGCAGTATTTT
TRBJ1-5 - TRBV19 few CASSVRDQPQHF TGTGCCAGTAGTGTCCGGGATCAGCCCCAGCATTTT
TRBJ2-1 TRBD2 TRBV5-1 many CASRPGTSGYNEQFF TGTGCCAGCAGGCCCGGGACTAGCGGTTACAATGAGCAGTTCTTC
TRBJ2-3 - TRBV18 - CASSPPSGLTGTDTQYF TGTGCCAGCTCACCACCGTCTGGACTCACTGGCACAGATACGCAGTATTTT
TRBJ2-5 - TRBV24-1 - CATSPAGALQETQYF TGTGCCACCAGTCCGGCAGGCGCCCTTCAAGAGACCCAGTACTTC
TRBJ2-5 TRBD2 TRBV3-1 few CASSQQRGYETQYF TGTGCCAGCAGCCAACAGCGGGGCTACGAGACCCAGTACTTC
TRBJ1-3 - TRBV7-2 few CASSDLGTLGGTIYF TGTGCCAGCAGCGATCTCGGGACACTCGGAGGCACCATATATTTT
TRBJ1-6 - TRBV12-3/TRBV12-4 - CASSSYRGGFGSPLHF TGTGCCAGCAGTTCCTACCGAGGGGGTTTTGGTTCACCCCTCCACTTT
TRBJ1-1 - TRBV2 few CASRRDQSYRGAFF TGTGCCAGCAGGAGGGATCAATCGTACCGGGGAGCTTTCTTT